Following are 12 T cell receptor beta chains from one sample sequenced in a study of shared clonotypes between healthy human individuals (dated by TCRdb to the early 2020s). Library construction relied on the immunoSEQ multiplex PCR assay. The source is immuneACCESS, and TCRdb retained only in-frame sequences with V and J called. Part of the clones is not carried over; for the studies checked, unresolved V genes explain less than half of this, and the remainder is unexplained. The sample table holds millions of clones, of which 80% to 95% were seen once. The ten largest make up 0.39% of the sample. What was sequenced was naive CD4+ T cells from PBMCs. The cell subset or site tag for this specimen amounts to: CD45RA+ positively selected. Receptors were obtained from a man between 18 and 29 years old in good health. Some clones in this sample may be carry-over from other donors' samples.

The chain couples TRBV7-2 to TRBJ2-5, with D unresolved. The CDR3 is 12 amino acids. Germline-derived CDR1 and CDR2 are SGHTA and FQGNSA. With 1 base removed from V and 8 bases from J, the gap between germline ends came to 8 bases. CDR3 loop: CASSLGSATQYF. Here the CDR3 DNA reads TGTGCCAGCAGCTTAGGTTCGGCTACCCAGTACTTC.

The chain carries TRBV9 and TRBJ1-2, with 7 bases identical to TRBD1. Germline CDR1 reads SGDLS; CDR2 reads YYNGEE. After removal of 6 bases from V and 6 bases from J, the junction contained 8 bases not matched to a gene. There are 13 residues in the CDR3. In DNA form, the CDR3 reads TGTGCCAGCACTACGCCGGGACAGAATGGCTACACCTTC. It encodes CASTTPGQNGYTF.

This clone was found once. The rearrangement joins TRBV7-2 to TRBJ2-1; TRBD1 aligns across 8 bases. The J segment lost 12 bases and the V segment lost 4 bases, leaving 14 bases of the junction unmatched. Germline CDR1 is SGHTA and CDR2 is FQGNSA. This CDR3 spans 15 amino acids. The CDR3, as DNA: TGTGCCAGCAGCTCTCAGACAGGGGTGGTTGTAGGGCAGTTCTTC. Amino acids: CASSSQTGVVVGQFF. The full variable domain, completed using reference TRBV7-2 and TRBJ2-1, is GAGVSQSPSNKVTEKGKDVELRCDPISGHTALYWYRQSLGQGLEFLIYFQGNSAPDKSGLPSDRFSAERTGGSVSTLTIQRTQQEDSAVYLCASSSQTGVVVGQFFGPGTRLTVL.

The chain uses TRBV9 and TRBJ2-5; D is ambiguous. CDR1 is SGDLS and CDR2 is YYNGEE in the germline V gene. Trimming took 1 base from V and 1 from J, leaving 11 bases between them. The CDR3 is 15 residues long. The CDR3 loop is CASSVLGRIQETQYF. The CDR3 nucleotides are TGTGCCAGCAGCGTACTTGGGCGGATCCAAGAGACCCAGTACTTC. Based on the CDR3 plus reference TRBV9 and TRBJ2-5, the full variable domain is DSGVTQTPKHLITATGQRVTLRCSPRSGDLSVYWYQQSLDQGLQFLIQYYNGEERAKGNILERFSAQQFPDLHSELNLSSLELGDSALYFCASSVLGRIQETQYFGPGTRLLVL.

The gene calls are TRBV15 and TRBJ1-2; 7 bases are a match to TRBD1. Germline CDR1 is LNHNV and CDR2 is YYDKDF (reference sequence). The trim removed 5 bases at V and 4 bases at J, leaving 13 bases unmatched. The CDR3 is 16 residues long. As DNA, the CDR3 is TGTGCCACCAGCCCAGGCGGGGCCAACAGGGGCTATGGCTACACCTTC. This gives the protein CATSPGGANRGYGYTF.

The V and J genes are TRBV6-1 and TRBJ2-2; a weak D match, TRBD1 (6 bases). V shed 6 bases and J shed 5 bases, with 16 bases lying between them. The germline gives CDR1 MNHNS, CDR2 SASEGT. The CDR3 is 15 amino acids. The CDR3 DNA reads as TGTGCCAGCAGCTCCGACAGGTTATGGACCGGGGAGCTGTTTTTT. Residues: CASSSDRLWTGELFF.

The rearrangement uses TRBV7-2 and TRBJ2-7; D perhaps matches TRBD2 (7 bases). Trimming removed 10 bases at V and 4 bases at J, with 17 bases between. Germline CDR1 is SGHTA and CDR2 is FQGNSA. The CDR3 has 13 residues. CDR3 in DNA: TGTGCCACTAGGGGGGGACACCAGTACGAGCAGTACTTC. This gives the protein CATRGGHQYEQYF. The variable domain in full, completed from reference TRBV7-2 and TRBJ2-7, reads GAGVSQSPSNKVTEKGKDVELRCDPISGHTALYWYRQSLGQGLEFLIYFQGNSAPDKSGLPSDRFSAERTGGSVSTLTIQRTQQEDSAVYLCATRGGHQYEQYFGPGTRLTVT.

CDR3 bases: TGTGCCAGCAGCTTAAGCAGCGGGGGGTTCAATGAGCAGTTCTTC. Its translation: CASSLSSGGFNEQFF. The chain is built from TRBV5-6 and TRBJ2-1; 9 nucleotides align to TRBD2. V shed 2 bases and J 6 bases; nucleotides not matched to a gene: 6. This CDR3 is built from 15 residues. The germline V gene encodes CDR1 SGHDT and CDR2 YYEEEE.

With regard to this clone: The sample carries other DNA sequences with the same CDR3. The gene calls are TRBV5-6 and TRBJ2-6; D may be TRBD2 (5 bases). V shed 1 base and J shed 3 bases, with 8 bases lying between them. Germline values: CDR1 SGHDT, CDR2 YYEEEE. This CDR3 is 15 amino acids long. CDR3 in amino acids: CASSLRGSGANVLTF. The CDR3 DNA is TGTGCCAGCAGCTTGAGAGGGAGTGGGGCCAACGTCCTGACTTTC.

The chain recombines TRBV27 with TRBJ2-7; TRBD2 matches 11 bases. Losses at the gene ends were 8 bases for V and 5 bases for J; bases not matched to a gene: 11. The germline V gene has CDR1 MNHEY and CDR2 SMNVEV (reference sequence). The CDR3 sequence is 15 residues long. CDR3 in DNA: TGTGCCAGCTGGAACCCGGGACTAGCGGTCCACGAGCAGTACTTC. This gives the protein CASWNPGLAVHEQYF.

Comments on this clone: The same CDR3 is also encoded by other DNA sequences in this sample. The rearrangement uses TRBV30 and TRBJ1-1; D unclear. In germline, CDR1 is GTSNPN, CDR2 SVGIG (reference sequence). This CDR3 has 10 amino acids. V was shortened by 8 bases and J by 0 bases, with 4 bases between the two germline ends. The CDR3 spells CAGVNTEAFF. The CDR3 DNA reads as TGTGCCGGGGTGAACACTGAAGCTTTCTTT.

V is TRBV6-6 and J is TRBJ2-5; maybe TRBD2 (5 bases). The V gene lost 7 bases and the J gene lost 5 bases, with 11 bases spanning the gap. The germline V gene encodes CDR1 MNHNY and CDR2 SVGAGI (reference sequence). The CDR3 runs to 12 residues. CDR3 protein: CASKGSAETQYF. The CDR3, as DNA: TGTGCCAGCAAAGGGAGTGCCGAGACCCAGTACTTC.